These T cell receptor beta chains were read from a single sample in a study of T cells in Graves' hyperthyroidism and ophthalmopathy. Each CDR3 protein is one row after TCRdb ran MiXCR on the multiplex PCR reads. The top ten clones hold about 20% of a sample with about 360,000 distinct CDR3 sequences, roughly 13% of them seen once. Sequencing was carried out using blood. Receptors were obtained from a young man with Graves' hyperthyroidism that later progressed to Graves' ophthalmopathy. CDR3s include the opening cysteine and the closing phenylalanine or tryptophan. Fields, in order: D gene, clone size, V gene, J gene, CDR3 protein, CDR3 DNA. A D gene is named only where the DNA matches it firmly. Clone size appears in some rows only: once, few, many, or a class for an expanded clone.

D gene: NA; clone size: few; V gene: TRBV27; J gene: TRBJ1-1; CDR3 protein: CASSVGPGEAFF; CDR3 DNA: TGTGCCAGCAGTGTAGGTCCCGGTGAAGCTTTCTTT
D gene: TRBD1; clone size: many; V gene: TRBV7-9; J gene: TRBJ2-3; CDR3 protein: CASSDTGGSTDTQYF; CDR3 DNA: TGTGCCAGCAGCGATACAGGGGGCAGCACAGATACGCAGTATTTT
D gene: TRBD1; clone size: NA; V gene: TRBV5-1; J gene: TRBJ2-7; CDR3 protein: CASRLRGPGQDLYEQYF; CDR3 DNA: TGCGCCAGCCGCCTCCGGGGTCCGGGACAGGATCTATACGAGCAGTACTTC
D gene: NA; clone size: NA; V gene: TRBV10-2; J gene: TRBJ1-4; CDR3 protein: CASSGVATNEKLFF; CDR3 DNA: TGCGCCAGCAGTGGTGTGGCAACTAATGAAAAACTGTTTTTT
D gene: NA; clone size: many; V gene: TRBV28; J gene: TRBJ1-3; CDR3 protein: CASSSRRGARNTIYF; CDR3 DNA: TGTGCCAGCAGTTCGCGGCGGGGCGCCCGAAACACCATATATTTT
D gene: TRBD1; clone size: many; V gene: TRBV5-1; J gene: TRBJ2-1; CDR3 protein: CASRPGQGIHEQFF; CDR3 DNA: TGCGCCAGCAGACCGGGACAGGGGATCCATGAGCAGTTCTTC
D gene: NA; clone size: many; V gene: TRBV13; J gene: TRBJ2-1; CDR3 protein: CASSLRTRKYNEQFF; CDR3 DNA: TGTGCCAGCAGCTTAAGAACTCGGAAATACAATGAGCAGTTCTTC
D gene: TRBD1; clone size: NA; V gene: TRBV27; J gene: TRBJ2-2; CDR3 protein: CASSLSRGPGELFF; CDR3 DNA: TGTGCCAGCAGTTTATCAAGGGGGCCCGGGGAGCTGTTTTTT
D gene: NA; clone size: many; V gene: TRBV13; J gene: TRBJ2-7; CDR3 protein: CASSPHSGEQYF; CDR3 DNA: TGTGCCAGCAGCCCTCACTCGGGAGAGCAGTACTTC
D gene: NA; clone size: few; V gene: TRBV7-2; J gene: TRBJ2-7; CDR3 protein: CASSSEMGSSYEQYF; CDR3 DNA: TGTGCCAGCAGCTCAGAAATGGGGTCCTCCTACGAGCAGTACTTC
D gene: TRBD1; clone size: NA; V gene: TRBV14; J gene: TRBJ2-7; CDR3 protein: CASSRAGTGSYEQYF; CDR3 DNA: TGTGCCAGCAGCCGAGCCGGGACAGGGTCCTACGAGCAGTACTTC
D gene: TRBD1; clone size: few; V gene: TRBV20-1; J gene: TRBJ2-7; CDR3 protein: CSALIPGTGGSEQYF; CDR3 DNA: TGCAGTGCCCTAATCCCCGGGACAGGGGGCTCCGAGCAGTACTTC
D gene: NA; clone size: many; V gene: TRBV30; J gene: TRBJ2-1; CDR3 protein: CAWSVQGNEQFF; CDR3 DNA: TGTGCCTGGAGTGTACAGGGCAATGAGCAGTTCTTC
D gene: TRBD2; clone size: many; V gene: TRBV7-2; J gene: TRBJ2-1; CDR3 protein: CASSLGLAFDEQFF; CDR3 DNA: TGTGCCAGCAGCTTAGGACTAGCGTTCGATGAGCAGTTCTTC
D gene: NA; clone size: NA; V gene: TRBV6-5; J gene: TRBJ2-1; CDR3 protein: CASSYWGGRSSYNEQFF; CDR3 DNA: TGTGCCAGCAGTTACTGGGGGGGCCGGAGCTCCTACAATGAGCAGTTCTTC
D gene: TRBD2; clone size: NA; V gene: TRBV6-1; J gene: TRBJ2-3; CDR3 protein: CASSEGTSGGSDTQYF; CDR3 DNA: TGTGCCAGCAGTGAAGGGACTAGCGGGGGCTCAGATACGCAGTATTTT
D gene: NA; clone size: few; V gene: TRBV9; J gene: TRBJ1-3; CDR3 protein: CASSPRGGSGNTIYF; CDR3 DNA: TGTGCCAGCAGCCCGAGGGGGGGCTCTGGAAACACCATATATTTT
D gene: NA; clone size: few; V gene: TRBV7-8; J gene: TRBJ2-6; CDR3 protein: CASSLGRDTLFVANVLTF; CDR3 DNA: TGTGCCAGCAGCTTGGGCCGGGACACTCTCTTTGTGGCCAACGTCCTGACTTTC
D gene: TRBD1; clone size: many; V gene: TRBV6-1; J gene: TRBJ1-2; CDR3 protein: CASSPGQAVKNGYTF; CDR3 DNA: TGTGCCAGCAGTCCAGGACAGGCGGTGAAGAATGGCTACACCTTC
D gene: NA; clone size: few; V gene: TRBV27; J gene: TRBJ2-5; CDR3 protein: CASSLSGAQGPETQYF; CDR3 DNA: TGTGCCAGCAGTTTATCCGGGGCCCAGGGACCGGAGACCCAGTACTTC
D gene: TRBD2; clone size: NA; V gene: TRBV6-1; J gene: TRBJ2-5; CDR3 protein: CASSPGVGGKTQYF; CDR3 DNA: TGTGCCAGCAGTCCGGGGGTGGGGGGGAAGACCCAGTACTTC
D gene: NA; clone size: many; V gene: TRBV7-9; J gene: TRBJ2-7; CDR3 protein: CASSLGLDQSYEQYF; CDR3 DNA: TGTGCCAGCAGCTTAGGTCTAGATCAGTCCTACGAGCAGTACTTC
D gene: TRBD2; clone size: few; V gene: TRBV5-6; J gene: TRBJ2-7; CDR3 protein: CASSLALGGIRSYEQYF; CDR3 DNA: TGTGCCAGCAGCTTGGCCCTGGGAGGGATAAGGTCCTACGAGCAGTACTTC
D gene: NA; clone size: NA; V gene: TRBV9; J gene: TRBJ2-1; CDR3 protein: CASSVGRGLSYNEQFF; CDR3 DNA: TGTGCCAGCAGCGTAGGGAGGGGCCTATCCTACAATGAGCAGTTCTTC
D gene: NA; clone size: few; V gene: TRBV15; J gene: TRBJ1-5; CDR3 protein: CATSRDLDTNQPQHF; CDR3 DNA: TGTGCCACCAGCAGAGATCTCGACACAAATCAGCCCCAGCATTTT
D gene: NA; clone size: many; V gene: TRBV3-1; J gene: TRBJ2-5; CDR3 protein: CASSQDWKGYQETQYF; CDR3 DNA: TGTGCCAGCAGCCAAGATTGGAAGGGGTACCAAGAGACCCAGTACTTC
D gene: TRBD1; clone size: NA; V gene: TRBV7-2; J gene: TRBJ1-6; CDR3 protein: CASRPRGHGSPLHF; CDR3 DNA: TGTGCCAGCAGGCCAAGGGGGCATGGTTCACCCCTCCACTTT
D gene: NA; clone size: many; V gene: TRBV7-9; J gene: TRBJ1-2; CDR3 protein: CASSPDGFYYGYTF; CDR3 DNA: TGTGCCAGCAGCCCCGACGGATTCTACTATGGCTACACCTTC
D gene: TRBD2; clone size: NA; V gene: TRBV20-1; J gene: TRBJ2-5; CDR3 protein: CSARDTSGGALETQYF; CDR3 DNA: TGCAGTGCTAGAGATACTAGCGGGGGGGCCTTAGAGACCCAGTACTTC
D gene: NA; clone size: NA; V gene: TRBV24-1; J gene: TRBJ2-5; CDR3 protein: CATSDFQPTIQEIQYF; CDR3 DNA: TGTGCCACCAGTGATTTCCAACCTACCATCCAAGAGATCCAGTACTTC
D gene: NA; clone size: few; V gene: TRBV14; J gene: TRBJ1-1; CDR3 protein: CASSLQSGYTEAFF; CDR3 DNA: TGTGCCAGCAGCCTGCAATCAGGGTACACTGAAGCTTTCTTT
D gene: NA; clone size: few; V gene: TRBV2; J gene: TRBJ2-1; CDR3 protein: CASSRVGNEQFF; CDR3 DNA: TGTGCCAGCAGCCGAGTGGGCAATGAGCAGTTCTTC
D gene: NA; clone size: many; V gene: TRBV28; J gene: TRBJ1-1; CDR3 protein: CASSHVRANVIAFF; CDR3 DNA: TGTGCCAGCAGCCACGTCCGGGCCAACGTCATAGCTTTCTTT
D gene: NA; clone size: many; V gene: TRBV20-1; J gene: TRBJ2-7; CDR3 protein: CSARDRRGNEQYF; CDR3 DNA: TGCAGTGCTAGAGATCGCAGGGGAAACGAGCAGTACTTC
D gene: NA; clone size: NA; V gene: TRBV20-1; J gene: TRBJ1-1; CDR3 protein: CSARDIAQEAFF; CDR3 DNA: TGCAGTGCTAGAGATATTGCGCAGGAAGCTTTCTTT
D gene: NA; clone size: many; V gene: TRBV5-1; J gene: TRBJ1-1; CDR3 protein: CASRRRRGSSTEAFF; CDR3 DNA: TGCGCCAGCAGACGTCGCCGGGGGAGTAGCACTGAAGCTTTCTTT
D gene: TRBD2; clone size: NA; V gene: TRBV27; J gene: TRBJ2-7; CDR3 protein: CASSLSLGTRLYEQYF; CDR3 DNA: TGTGCCAGCAGTTTATCACTCGGGACTAGGCTCTACGAGCAGTACTTC
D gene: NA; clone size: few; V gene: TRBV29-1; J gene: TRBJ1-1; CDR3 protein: CSVEQSITEAFF; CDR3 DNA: TGCAGCGTTGAACAATCCATCACTGAAGCTTTCTTT
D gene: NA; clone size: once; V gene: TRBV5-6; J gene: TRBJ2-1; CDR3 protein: CASSLEGNNEQFF; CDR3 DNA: TGTGCCAGCAGCTTGGAGGGGAACAATGAGCAGTTCTTC
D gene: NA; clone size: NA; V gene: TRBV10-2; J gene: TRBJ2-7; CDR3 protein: CASAGVSEQYF; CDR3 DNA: TGCGCCAGCGCAGGGGTATCCGAGCAGTACTTC
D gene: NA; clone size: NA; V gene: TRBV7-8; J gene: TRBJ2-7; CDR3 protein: CASSGRDGDSYEQYF; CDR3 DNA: TGTGCCAGCAGCGGCCGGGACGGTGACTCCTACGAGCAGTACTTC
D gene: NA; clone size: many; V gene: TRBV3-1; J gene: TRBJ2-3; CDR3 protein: CASSRTSSDTQYF; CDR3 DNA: TGTGCCAGCAGCCGCACGTCGAGCGATACGCAGTATTTT